A single sample is the source of the 26 T cell receptor beta chains below, sequenced in a study of CD8 T cells in Susac syndrome. RNA was extracted with the RNeasy kit, and a quantity of 0.5 to 1 ug was reverse transcribed using random hexamers. MiXCR, run by TCRdb on the immunoSEQ multiplex PCR reads, gives a single entry per CDR3 protein. The sample lists some 150,000 distinct CDR3 sequences; around 95% were seen once. Sequenced: CD4+ T cells from PBMCs. The receptors originated from a human donor with Susac syndrome.

This sequence joins TRBV12-3 or TRBV12-4 and TRBJ2-1; 12 bases are shared with TRBD2. J gave up 6 bases and V 5 bases, and 8 bases lay outside the gene matches. This CDR3 is built from 16 residues. CDR3 in amino acids: CASSRTSGVVGNEQFF. CDR3 coding DNA: TGTGCCAGCAGTCGGACTAGCGGGGTAGTTGGCAATGAGCAGTTCTTC.

The J gene is TRBJ2-4, the V gene TRBV2; the match to TRBD1 covers 9 bases. With 6 bases clipped from V and 7 bases from J, the junction kept 4 bases outside the gene matches. The germline V gene has CDR1 SNHLY and CDR2 FYNNEI. The CDR3 sequence is 13 residues long. CDR3 in DNA: TGTGCCAGCAGAGCGACAGGGGGGAACATTCAGTACTTC. Amino acids: CASRATGGNIQYF.

V usage is TRBV29-1 and J usage is TRBJ1-4; 8 positions match TRBD1. The germline CDR1 and CDR2 sequences are SQVTM and ANQGSEA. V lost 7 bases and J lost 0; bases outside the gene matches: 10. This CDR3 has 16 residues. Here the CDR3 DNA reads TGCAGCGCCATCGACAGGGGAGAGACAACTAATGAAAAACTGTTTTTT. Translating it yields CSAIDRGETTNEKLFF.

The CDR3 sequence: CSAKKGAGTEAFF. The CDR3 DNA reads as TGCAGTGCTAAAAAGGGGGCCGGCACTGAAGCTTTCTTT. J is TRBJ1-1 and V is TRBV20-1, with 7 bases that match TRBD1. The CDR3 runs 13 residues. Germline V gene lookup returns CDR1 DFQATT and CDR2 SNEGSKA (reference sequence). V shed 4 bases, J shed 4 bases, and the junction held 6 bases outside the gene matches.

This rearrangement joins TRBV27 to TRBJ2-1, with 10 bases matching TRBD2. The CDR3 runs 15 residues. V trimming: 5 bases; J trimming: 4 bases; junction bases outside the gene matches: 5. The germline gives CDR1 MNHEY, CDR2 SMNVEV (reference sequence). CDR3 sequence reads: CASSLRTSGYNEQFF. For the CDR3, the DNA is TGTGCCAGCAGTCTTAGGACTAGCGGATACAATGAGCAGTTCTTC.

The chain joins TRBV14 to TRBJ2-1, with D unclear. Trimming removed 5 bases from V and 4 bases from J, with 15 bases in between. Germline values: CDR1 SGHDN, CDR2 FVKESK. The CDR3 extends over 15 amino acids. The CDR3 here is CASSATGHYYNEQFF. The DNA of the CDR3 is TGTGCCAGCAGCGCGACCGGCCATTATTACAATGAGCAGTTCTTC.

This rearrangement joins TRBV5-1 to TRBJ1-1; D remains unclear. CDR1 SGHRS and CDR2 YFSETQ come from the germline V gene. V gave up 0 bases and J gave up 7 bases, with 10 bases separating them. The CDR3 has 13 residues. CDR3 amino acids: CASSLGAVGEAFF. For the CDR3, the DNA is TGCGCCAGCAGCTTGGGGGCAGTTGGTGAAGCTTTCTTT.

The rearrangement links TRBV27 to TRBJ2-7; D is unresolved. CDR3 length equals 15 residues. The V gene lost 3 bases and the J gene lost 1 base, with 13 bases spanning the gap. Germline loops: CDR1 MNHEY, CDR2 SMNVEV (reference sequence). The CDR3 DNA reads TGTGCCAGCAGTTTGGGTTCACAGCTTTCCTACGAGCAGTACTTC. Protein product: CASSLGSQLSYEQYF.

This clonotype was counted once. This sequence joins TRBV29-1 and TRBJ1-5, with D hard to call. V shed 6 bases and J shed 3 bases, with 9 bases lying between them. The CDR3 spans 12 residues. The germline V gene has CDR1 SQVTM and CDR2 ANQGSEA. CDR3 in DNA: TGCAGCGTATCGCAGAACAATCAGCCCCAGCATTTT. It is translated as CSVSQNNQPQHF.

V is TRBV20-1 and J is TRBJ1-4, with D uncertain. Germline V gives CDR1 DFQATT, CDR2 SNEGSKA (reference sequence). With 5 bases removed from V and 3 bases from J, the gap between germline ends came to 7 bases. The length of the CDR3 is 12 residues. CDR3: CSAGRSNEKLFF. The CDR3 nucleotides are TGCAGTGCTGGACGGTCTAATGAAAAACTGTTTTTT.

This chain links TRBV18 with TRBJ2-6; 9 bases map to TRBD2. V was pared by 1 base and J by 4 bases, with 2 bases of the junction left unmatched. The CDR3 covers 16 residues. CDR1 is KGHSH and CDR2 is LQKENI in the germline V gene. CDR3 in amino acids: CASSPQGLAGANVLTF. The CDR3, as DNA: TGTGCCAGCTCACCACAAGGACTAGCGGGGGCCAACGTCCTGACTTTC.

The V and J genes are TRBV29-1 and TRBJ2-1; tentative D call: TRBD1 (6 bases). The CDR3 is 11 residues long. V was clipped by 7 bases and J by 6 bases, with 10 bases between them. Germline V gene data show CDR1 as SQVTM and CDR2 as ANQGSEA. This CDR3 is CSAGQINEQFF. The CDR3 DNA reads as TGCAGCGCCGGACAGATCAATGAGCAGTTCTTC.

The J gene is TRBJ1-3, the V gene TRBV6-6, with D maybe TRBD1 (5 bases). The CDR3 runs 14 residues. Germline CDR1 MNHNY, CDR2 SVGAGI (reference sequence). V was shortened by 7 bases and J by 0 bases, with 10 bases between the two germline ends. For the CDR3, the DNA is TGTGCCAGCATGGGGGACCGCTCTGGAAACACCATATATTTT. Protein: CASMGDRSGNTIYF.

The chain employs TRBV12-3 or TRBV12-4 and TRBJ2-7; 8 positions agree with TRBD2. The CDR3 consists of 16 residues. Trimming removed 5 bases from V and 0 bases from J; junction bases left unmatched: 9. The chain's CDR3 is CASSPRGGLGSYEQYF. CDR3 in DNA: TGTGCCAGCAGTCCCCGGGGGGGTCTGGGCTCCTACGAGCAGTACTTC.

This chain connects TRBV7-2 to TRBJ2-1, with D perhaps being TRBD1 or TRBD2 (5 bases each). The germline V gene encodes CDR1 SGHTA and CDR2 FQGNSA. The CDR3 is 16 residues long. Deletions cut 5 bases from V and 3 bases from J, with 17 bases between. CDR3 nucleotides: TGTGCCAGCAGCCCCGCCGGGACCGTGAGCTACAATGAGCAGTTCTTC. This codes for CASSPAGTVSYNEQFF. Complete variable domain (other parts from reference TRBV7-2 and TRBJ2-1): GAGVSQSPSNKVTEKGKDVELRCDPISGHTALYWYRQSLGQGLEFLIYFQGNSAPDKSGLPSDRFSAERTGGSVSTLTIQRTQQEDSAVYLCASSPAGTVSYNEQFFGPGTRLTVL.

The chain couples TRBV12-3 or TRBV12-4 to TRBJ2-5; a possible D gene is TRBD2 (6 bases). The germline V and J ends were trimmed by 5 bases and 5 bases, with 15 bases remaining between them. The CDR3 covers 14 residues. CDR3 sequence: CASSPGTAGETQYF. The DNA of the CDR3 is TGTGCCAGCAGTCCCGGGACTGCCGGGGAGACCCAGTACTTC.

CDR3 sequence: CASSPGGDGATQYF. DNA of the CDR3: TGTGCCAGCAGCCCCGGGGGGGATGGAGCGACCCAGTACTTC. The chain uses TRBV7-3 and TRBJ2-5; 8 nucleotides agree with TRBD2. The CDR3 loop spans 14 amino acids. Per the germline V gene, CDR1 is SGHTA and CDR2 is FQGTGA. The V segment lost 5 bases and the J segment 7 bases; nucleotides outside the gene matches: 9.

The chain employs TRBV12-3 or TRBV12-4 and TRBJ1-1; maybe TRBD1 (6 bases). V was trimmed by 3 bases and J by 3 bases, leaving 20 bases between them. CDR3 length equals 17 residues. The CDR3 protein is CASSLRPQVRGYTEAFF. CDR3 in DNA: TGTGCCAGCAGTTTGAGGCCCCAGGTCAGGGGATACACTGAAGCTTTCTTT.

The chain couples TRBV19 to TRBJ1-2, with no clear D. This CDR3 region has 16 residues. Per germline, CDR1 LNHDA and CDR2 SQIVND (reference sequence). The V and J ends lost 1 base and 4 bases respectively, with 16 bases between them. DNA for the CDR3: TGTGCCAGTAGTATAGGTTCGGCCGCCTCGGGCTATGGCTACACCTTC. This sequence encodes CASSIGSAASGYGYTF.

This clonotype was seen only once. The gene calls are TRBV4-2 and TRBJ1-5, with D maybe TRBD1 (5 bases). V lost 0 bases and J 5 bases, leaving 14 bases between the germline ends. The V gene's germline CDR1 is LGHNA and CDR2 YNFKEQ. The CDR3 is 16 residues long. CDR3 bases: TGTGCCAGCAGCCAAGAATCGAGGGGCCTTGATCAGCCCCAGCATTTT. As protein: CASSQESRGLDQPQHF.

This clonotype came up a few times. The CDR3 nucleotides are TGTGCCAGCAGCTTGTCTCAGGGGAATTCCTACGAGCAGTACTTC. This sequence encodes CASSLSQGNSYEQYF. The chain carries TRBV5-4 and TRBJ2-7; a possible D gene is TRBD1 (6 bases). Germline CDR1 is SGHNT and CDR2 is YYREEE (reference sequence). V was shortened by 1 base and J by 1 base, with 12 bases between the two germline ends. The CDR3 is 15 amino acids.

The rearrangement links TRBV2 to TRBJ2-7; 10 bases agree with TRBD2. The germline V gene encodes CDR1 SNHLY and CDR2 FYNNEI. After removal of 7 bases from V and 3 bases from J, the junction contained 6 bases not matched to a gene. CDR3 size: 14 residues. The CDR3 sequence is CASKTGLAVYEQYF. The CDR3 bases are TGTGCCAGCAAGACAGGACTAGCGGTCTACGAGCAGTACTTC.

The V call is TRBV5-1, the J call TRBJ2-5; unclear D gene. This CDR3 has 13 residues. Per germline, CDR1 SGHRS and CDR2 YFSETQ. With 3 bases removed from V and 1 base from J, the gap between germline ends came to 7 bases. CDR3 amino acids: CASSSSLQETQYF. The CDR3 DNA reads TGCGCCAGCAGCTCATCGCTCCAAGAGACCCAGTACTTC.

This clonotype is a singleton in its sample. The CDR3 sequence: CSATGVGYTF. CDR3 nucleotides: TGCAGTGCTACAGGGGTAGGCTACACCTTC. The J gene is TRBJ1-2, the V gene TRBV20-1; D is possibly TRBD1 (6 bases). CDR3 length equals 10 residues. Deletions cut 4 bases from V and 8 bases from J, with 8 bases between. Germline V gives CDR1 DFQATT, CDR2 SNEGSKA (reference sequence).

In its sample, this clonotype was seen once. V usage is TRBV20-1 and J usage is TRBJ2-5, with D possibly matching TRBD2 (5 bases). CDR1 is DFQATT and CDR2 is SNEGSKA in the germline V gene (reference sequence). The germline V and J ends were trimmed by 0 bases and 4 bases, with 9 bases remaining between them. The CDR3 runs 13 residues. The DNA of the CDR3 is TGCAGTGCTAGAGATCGCGCGGGAGAGACCCAGTACTTC. Protein: CSARDRAGETQYF.

J is TRBJ2-1 and V is TRBV7-2; tentative D call: TRBD1 (6 bases). The germline V gene encodes CDR1 SGHTA and CDR2 FQGNSA. This CDR3 region has 14 residues. The V end lost 1 base, the J end lost 3 bases, and 7 bases lay between the germline ends. CDR3 residues: CASSLETGYNEQFF. The CDR3 DNA reads as TGTGCCAGCAGCTTAGAGACAGGCTACAATGAGCAGTTCTTC.